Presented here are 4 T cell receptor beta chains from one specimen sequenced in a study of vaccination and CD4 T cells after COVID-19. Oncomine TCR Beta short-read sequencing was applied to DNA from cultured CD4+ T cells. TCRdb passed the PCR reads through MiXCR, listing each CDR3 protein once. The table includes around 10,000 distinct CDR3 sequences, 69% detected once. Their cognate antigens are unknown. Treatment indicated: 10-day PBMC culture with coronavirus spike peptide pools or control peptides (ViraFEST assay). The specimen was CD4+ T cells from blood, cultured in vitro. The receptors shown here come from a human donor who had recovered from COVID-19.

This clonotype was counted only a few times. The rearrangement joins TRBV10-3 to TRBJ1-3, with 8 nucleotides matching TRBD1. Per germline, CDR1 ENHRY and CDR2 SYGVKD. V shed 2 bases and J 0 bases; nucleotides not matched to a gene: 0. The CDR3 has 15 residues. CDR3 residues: CAISETGGSGNTIYF. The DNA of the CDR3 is TGTGCCATCAGTGAGACAGGGGGCTCTGGAAACACCATATATTTT.

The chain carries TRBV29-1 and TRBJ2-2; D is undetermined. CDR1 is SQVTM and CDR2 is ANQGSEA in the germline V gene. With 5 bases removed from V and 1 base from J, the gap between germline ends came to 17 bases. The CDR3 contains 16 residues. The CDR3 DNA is TGCAGCGTTCTGCCGGCGCGAGATCGGAACACCGGGGAGCTGTTTTTT. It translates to CSVLPARDRNTGELFF.

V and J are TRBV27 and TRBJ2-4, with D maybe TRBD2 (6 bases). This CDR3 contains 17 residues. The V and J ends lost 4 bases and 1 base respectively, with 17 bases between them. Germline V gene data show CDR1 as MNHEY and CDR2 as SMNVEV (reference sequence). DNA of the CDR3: TGTGCCAGCAGTTCGACGGGACTGGGGTTGGCCAAAAACATTCAGTACTTC. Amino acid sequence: CASSSTGLGLAKNIQYF.

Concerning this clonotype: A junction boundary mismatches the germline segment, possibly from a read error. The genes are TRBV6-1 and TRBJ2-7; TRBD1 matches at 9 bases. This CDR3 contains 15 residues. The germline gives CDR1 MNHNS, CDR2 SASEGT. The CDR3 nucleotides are TGCGCCAGCAGTGCGCCGGGACAGGGCCTCTACGAGCAGTACTTC. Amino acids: CASSAPGQGLYEQYF.